Listed below are T cell receptor beta chains from one sample, sequenced in a study of Graves' ophthalmopathy and Graves' hyperthyroidism. In TCRdb, the multiplex PCR reads were re-called with MiXCR into one record per CDR3 protein. The table lists 450,000 to 600,000 distinct CDR3 sequences, approximately 35% of them singletons. Sequences were obtained from peripheral blood or thyroid tissue (not recorded which). These receptors all stem from an adult man with Graves' hyperthyroidism. Both conserved end residues are part of each CDR3. A D gene is named only where the DNA matches it firmly. The size of a clone is reported for some rows only, either as once, few or many, or as a class for expanded clones.

CDR3aa: CSALGGGALETQYF
CDR3nt: TGCAGTGCTCTGGGCGGGGGAGCCCTAGAGACCCAGTACTTC
abundance: many
v_gene: TRBV20-1
d_gene: TRBD2
j_gene: TRBJ2-5
len: 14

CDR3aa: CSGYGPTQETQYF
CDR3nt: TGCAGTGGGTACGGACCCACCCAAGAGACCCAGTACTTC
abundance: many
v_gene: TRBV20-1
d_gene: NA
j_gene: TRBJ2-5
len: 13

CDR3aa: CATRDSAHRNQPQHF
CDR3nt: TGTGCCACCCGGGACTCAGCCCATCGCAATCAGCCCCAGCATTTT
abundance: many
v_gene: TRBV10-3
d_gene: NA
j_gene: TRBJ1-5
len: 15

CDR3aa: CASSLREDYGYTF
CDR3nt: TGCGCCAGCAGCCTCAGGGAGGACTATGGCTACACCTTC
abundance: few
v_gene: TRBV4-1
d_gene: NA
j_gene: TRBJ1-2
len: 13

CDR3aa: CASRVTGQETQYF
CDR3nt: TGTGCCAGCAGGGTCACAGGCCAAGAGACCCAGTACTTC
abundance: many
v_gene: TRBV27
d_gene: NA
j_gene: TRBJ2-5
len: 13

CDR3aa: CASSSPRGRTGAYEQYF
CDR3nt: TGTGCCAGCAGCTCCCCGCGGGGTAGGACAGGGGCCTACGAGCAGTACTTC
abundance: few
v_gene: TRBV5-6
d_gene: TRBD1
j_gene: TRBJ2-7
len: 17

CDR3aa: CASSLRGTGNTIYF
CDR3nt: TGTGCCAGCAGCTTGCGGGGGACTGGAAACACCATATATTTT
abundance: many
v_gene: TRBV13
d_gene: NA
j_gene: TRBJ1-3
len: 14

CDR3aa: CATSDSPSTDTQYF
CDR3nt: TGTGCCACCAGTGATAGCCCTAGCACAGATACGCAGTATTTT
abundance: NA
v_gene: TRBV24-1
d_gene: NA
j_gene: TRBJ2-3
len: 14

CDR3aa: CASSLGHQIYEQYF
CDR3nt: TGCGCCAGCAGCTTGGGGCACCAGATCTACGAGCAGTACTTC
abundance: many
v_gene: TRBV5-1
d_gene: NA
j_gene: TRBJ2-7
len: 14

CDR3aa: CATGDRAGVDETQYF
CDR3nt: TGTGCCACCGGAGACAGGGCTGGGGTCGACGAGACCCAGTACTTC
abundance: NA
v_gene: TRBV24-1
d_gene: TRBD1
j_gene: TRBJ2-5
len: 15

CDR3aa: CASSALPGQGSNTEAFF
CDR3nt: TGTGCCAGCAGCGCCTTACCGGGACAGGGGTCGAACACTGAAGCTTTCTTT
abundance: many
v_gene: TRBV13
d_gene: TRBD1
j_gene: TRBJ1-1
len: 17

CDR3aa: CSARVPLRVGTGGNTIYF
CDR3nt: TGCAGTGCTAGAGTTCCCCTCCGAGTCGGGACAGGGGGAAACACCATATATTTT
abundance: many
v_gene: TRBV20-1
d_gene: TRBD1
j_gene: TRBJ1-3
len: 18

CDR3aa: CASSLGTTGRGNEQFF
CDR3nt: TGTGCCAGCAGCTTAGGGACGACAGGGAGGGGGAATGAGCAGTTCTTC
abundance: few
v_gene: TRBV7-9
d_gene: NA
j_gene: TRBJ2-1
len: 16

CDR3aa: CASSLAGQPSGNTIYF
CDR3nt: TGTGCCAGCAGTTTAGCCGGACAGCCCTCTGGAAACACCATATATTTT
abundance: many
v_gene: TRBV12-3/TRBV12-4
d_gene: NA
j_gene: TRBJ1-3
len: 16

CDR3aa: CAWSVGGGMDGYTF
CDR3nt: TGTGCCTGGAGTGTAGGGGGCGGGATGGATGGCTACACCTTC
abundance: NA
v_gene: TRBV30
d_gene: TRBD1
j_gene: TRBJ1-2
len: 14

CDR3aa: CSVIPGVANTGELFF
CDR3nt: TGCAGCGTGATACCAGGGGTAGCGAACACCGGGGAGCTGTTTTTT
abundance: many
v_gene: TRBV29-1
d_gene: NA
j_gene: TRBJ2-2
len: 15

CDR3aa: CATSDPGQGEDTQYF
CDR3nt: TGTGCCACCAGTGACCCGGGACAGGGAGAAGATACGCAGTATTTT
abundance: NA
v_gene: TRBV24-1
d_gene: TRBD1
j_gene: TRBJ2-3
len: 15

CDR3aa: CATPGGDRGELFF
CDR3nt: TGTGCCACCCCGGGGGGAGACAGAGGGGAGCTGTTTTTT
abundance: NA
v_gene: TRBV7-9
d_gene: TRBD2
j_gene: TRBJ2-2
len: 13

CDR3aa: CSSSISENTGELFF
CDR3nt: TGTTCCAGTAGTATATCAGAGAACACCGGGGAGCTGTTTTTT
abundance: NA
v_gene: TRBV19
d_gene: NA
j_gene: TRBJ2-2
len: 14

CDR3aa: CAITGGTEAFF
CDR3nt: TGTGCCATAACGGGAGGGACTGAAGCTTTCTTT
abundance: NA
v_gene: TRBV25-1
d_gene: NA
j_gene: TRBJ1-1
len: 11

CDR3aa: CASPPQTYYEQYF
CDR3nt: TGTGCCAGCCCACCACAGACCTACTACGAGCAGTACTTC
abundance: NA
v_gene: TRBV18
d_gene: NA
j_gene: TRBJ2-7
len: 13

CDR3aa: CASKTGTGTYEQYF
CDR3nt: TGTGCCAGCAAGACCGGGACGGGGACCTACGAGCAGTACTTC
abundance: many
v_gene: TRBV6-1
d_gene: NA
j_gene: TRBJ2-7
len: 14

CDR3aa: CASSRGAATENYGYTF
CDR3nt: TGTGCCAGCAGCAGGGGTGCGGCGACCGAAAACTATGGCTACACCTTC
abundance: NA
v_gene: TRBV7-8
d_gene: NA
j_gene: TRBJ1-2
len: 16

CDR3aa: CASSLYGANTGELFF
CDR3nt: TGTGCCAGCAGCTTATACGGGGCGAACACCGGGGAGCTGTTTTTT
abundance: NA
v_gene: TRBV2
d_gene: NA
j_gene: TRBJ2-2
len: 15

CDR3aa: CASKGQGGYGYTF
CDR3nt: TGTGCCAGCAAGGGACAGGGGGGGTATGGCTACACCTTC
abundance: many
v_gene: TRBV2
d_gene: TRBD1
j_gene: TRBJ1-2
len: 13

CDR3aa: CASSQGQPGANVLTF
CDR3nt: TGTGCCAGCAGCCAGGGACAGCCTGGGGCCAACGTCCTGACTTTC
abundance: NA
v_gene: TRBV7-9
d_gene: TRBD1
j_gene: TRBJ2-6
len: 15

CDR3aa: CASSPRQSNEKLFF
CDR3nt: TGTGCCAGCAGCCCCCGACAGTCTAATGAAAAACTGTTTTTT
abundance: many
v_gene: TRBV7-9
d_gene: NA
j_gene: TRBJ1-4
len: 14

CDR3aa: CASSVPGGVPDGYTF
CDR3nt: TGTGCCAGCAGCGTGCCAGGGGGCGTTCCCGATGGCTACACCTTC
abundance: NA
v_gene: TRBV9
d_gene: TRBD1
j_gene: TRBJ1-2
len: 15

CDR3aa: CASAKGRDTQYF
CDR3nt: TGTGCCAGCGCCAAAGGTCGGGATACGCAGTATTTT
abundance: few
v_gene: TRBV7-8
d_gene: NA
j_gene: TRBJ2-3
len: 12

CDR3aa: CSVLADTEAFF
CDR3nt: TGCAGCGTTTTGGCGGACACTGAAGCTTTCTTT
abundance: many
v_gene: TRBV29-1
d_gene: NA
j_gene: TRBJ1-1
len: 11

CDR3aa: CASSPPPGLSNTQYF
CDR3nt: TGTGCCAGCAGTCCCCCCCCGGGCCTCTCAAATACGCAGTATTTT
abundance: NA
v_gene: TRBV7-6
d_gene: NA
j_gene: TRBJ2-3
len: 15

CDR3aa: CASSQGDSGVSCEQYF
CDR3nt: TGTGCCAGCAGCCAGGGAGATAGCGGGGTCTCCTGCGAGCAGTACTTC
abundance: NA
v_gene: TRBV14
d_gene: TRBD2
j_gene: TRBJ2-7
len: 16

CDR3aa: CASSVGGSEQYF
CDR3nt: TGTGCCAGCAGCGTAGGGGGTTCCGAGCAGTACTTC
abundance: NA
v_gene: TRBV9
d_gene: NA
j_gene: TRBJ2-7
len: 12

CDR3aa: CASSYSSPLSEKGRSRYGYTF
CDR3nt: TGTGCCAGCAGTTACTCGAGCCCACTATCAGAGAAGGGTCGATCCCGCTATGGCTACACCTTC
abundance: NA
v_gene: TRBV6-7
d_gene: NA
j_gene: TRBJ1-2
len: 21

CDR3aa: CAISGYRGTGAEAFF
CDR3nt: TGTGCCATCAGTGGGTACAGGGGTACAGGAGCTGAAGCTTTCTTT
abundance: few
v_gene: TRBV10-3
d_gene: TRBD1
j_gene: TRBJ1-1
len: 15

CDR3aa: CSAFKGQGANYGYTF
CDR3nt: TGCAGTGCCTTCAAAGGACAGGGGGCGAACTATGGCTACACCTTC
abundance: many
v_gene: TRBV20-1
d_gene: TRBD1
j_gene: TRBJ1-2
len: 15

CDR3aa: CAISLQGAPNYGYTF
CDR3nt: TGTGCCATCAGTCTCCAGGGGGCTCCTAACTATGGCTACACCTTC
abundance: NA
v_gene: TRBV10-3
d_gene: TRBD1
j_gene: TRBJ1-2
len: 15

CDR3aa: CASSLTEKTNYGYTF
CDR3nt: TGCGCCAGCAGCTTGACAGAGAAAACTAACTATGGCTACACCTTC
abundance: few
v_gene: TRBV5-1
d_gene: NA
j_gene: TRBJ1-2
len: 15

CDR3aa: CSARDQSRGSAEHF
CDR3nt: TGCAGTGCTAGAGATCAGTCCCGGGGTAGCGCCGAGCATTTT
abundance: NA
v_gene: TRBV20-1
d_gene: NA
j_gene: TRBJ1-5
len: 14

CDR3aa: CASRVGGDTGELFF
CDR3nt: TGTGCCAGCAGGGTCGGGGGGGACACCGGGGAGCTGTTTTTT
abundance: many
v_gene: TRBV2
d_gene: TRBD2
j_gene: TRBJ2-2
len: 14

CDR3aa: CSARTPQYYGYTF
CDR3nt: TGCAGCGCTCGGACACCTCAATACTATGGCTACACCTTC
abundance: many
v_gene: TRBV29-1
d_gene: NA
j_gene: TRBJ1-2
len: 13

CDR3aa: CASSLLSEVSYNSPLHF
CDR3nt: TGTGCCAGCAGCTTACTTTCGGAGGTCAGCTATAATTCACCCCTCCACTTT
abundance: many
v_gene: TRBV7-2
d_gene: NA
j_gene: TRBJ1-6
len: 17

CDR3aa: CASSFVESSYNEQYF
CDR3nt: TGTGCCAGCAGCTTCGTGGAGAGCTCCTACAATGAGCAGTACTTC
abundance: NA
v_gene: TRBV7-9
d_gene: NA
j_gene: TRBJ2-7
len: 15

CDR3aa: CASSGALGSPLHF
CDR3nt: TGTGCCAGCAGTGGGGCGCTAGGTTCACCCCTCCACTTT
abundance: once
v_gene: TRBV7-9
d_gene: NA
j_gene: TRBJ1-6
len: 13

CDR3aa: CASSQSRDRSGLAF
CDR3nt: TGTGCCAGCAGTCAGAGCCGGGACAGGTCGGGATTGGCCTTC
abundance: NA
v_gene: TRBV7-8
d_gene: TRBD1
j_gene: TRBJ1-2
len: 14

CDR3aa: CASSFGGDTYEQCF
CDR3nt: TGTGCCAGCAGTTTCGGCGGGGACACCTACGAGCAGTGCTTC
abundance: NA
v_gene: TRBV12-3/TRBV12-4
d_gene: NA
j_gene: TRBJ2-7
len: 14

CDR3aa: CASIETGRGNTEAFF
CDR3nt: TGTGCCAGCATCGAGACAGGGAGGGGGAACACTGAAGCTTTCTTT
abundance: many
v_gene: TRBV12-3/TRBV12-4
d_gene: TRBD1
j_gene: TRBJ1-1
len: 15

CDR3aa: CASSLEWTAEETQYF
CDR3nt: TGTGCCAGCAGTCTTGAATGGACAGCCGAAGAGACCCAGTACTTC
abundance: many
v_gene: TRBV6-1
d_gene: NA
j_gene: TRBJ2-5
len: 15

CDR3aa: CSVRAGGPGEQFF
CDR3nt: TGCAGCGTCCGAGCGGGGGGGCCCGGTGAGCAGTTCTTC
abundance: NA
v_gene: TRBV29-1
d_gene: TRBD2
j_gene: TRBJ2-1
len: 13